This T cell receptor beta chain was recovered during a study of blood T cell repertoires in COVID-19. This clone occurred a few times. Repertoires were generated with immunoSEQ multiplex PCR, while TCRdb's copy carries only in-frame clones and drops some. Of under 200,000 clones listed, around 89% are singletons. The CDR3 consists of 15 residues. Germline CDR1 SGHVS, CDR2 FQNEAQ. V dropped 7 bases and J dropped 1; count of bases not matched to a gene: 6. This clonotype was obtained from a woman between 45 and 65 years old who had recovered from COVID-19. Sequencing was performed on PBMCs or T cells enriched from blood (not recorded which). The rearrangement links TRBV7-8 to TRBJ2-5, with TRBD1 identical over 10 bases. For the CDR3, the DNA is TGTGCCAGCACCGGAGGGACAGGGGCCCAAGAGACCCAGTACTTC. It codes for CASTGGTGAQETQYF.